This passage covers 8 T cell receptor beta chains from one sample sequenced in a study of human T cells and chemical hapten exposure. Time point meaning: patch test 1, 2 weeks after DPC sensitization. Noted treatment: therapeutic diphenylcyclopropenone sensitization with weekly scalp DPC. TCRdb fed the RACE reads into MiXCR, producing one record per CDR3 protein. Altogether about 360,000 distinct CDR3 sequences are present, around 4.8% being singletons, with the ten largest covering over 2%. The material sequenced was whole blood, taken in connection with sensitization to the hapten diphenylcyclopropenone (DPC). Receptors were obtained from a woman aged 45-65 years with alopecia areata. Some clones in this sample may be carry-over from other donors' samples.

This clonotype was recorded at least ten times. The chain employs TRBV7-6 and TRBJ2-6; D call uncertain. Trimming took 10 bases from V and 0 from J, leaving 7 bases between them. The CDR3 has 13 residues. Germline V lookup: CDR1 SGHVS, CDR2 FNYEAQ. CDR3 loop: CATGGSGANVLTF. CDR3 sequence (DNA): TGTGCCACCGGCGGCTCTGGGGCCAACGTCCTGACTTTC. The full variable domain, rest sourced from reference TRBV7-6 and TRBJ2-6, is GAGVSQSPRYKVTKRGQDVALRCDPISGHVSLYWYRQALGQGPEFLTYFNYEAQQDKSGLPNDRFSAERPEGSISTLTIQRTEQRDSAMYRCATGGSGANVLTFGAGSRLTVL.

This chain joins TRBV7-2 and TRBJ2-3; 11 bases match TRBD2. Losses at the gene ends were 3 bases for V and 6 bases for J; bases not matched to a gene: 14. Germline V gives CDR1 SGHTA, CDR2 FQGNSA. CDR3 length: 18 amino acids. The CDR3 DNA reads TGTGCCAGCAGCTTGGGCCGGTTTCTAGCGGGGGGTTATGATACGCAGTATTTT. Residues: CASSLGRFLAGGYDTQYF. Combining the CDR3 with reference TRBV7-2 and TRBJ2-3 gives the whole variable domain GAGVSQSPSNKVTEKGKDVELRCDPISGHTALYWYRQSLGQGLEFLIYFQGNSAPDKSGLPSDRFSAERTGGSVSTLTIQRTQQEDSAVYLCASSLGRFLAGGYDTQYFGPGTRLTVL.

V usage is TRBV7-2 and J usage is TRBJ1-2, with a possible D match to TRBD1 (6 bases). Trimming cost V 4 bases and J 4 bases, with 13 bases left between them. Germline CDR1 and CDR2: SGHTA and FQGNSA. There are 14 residues in the CDR3. CDR3 in amino acids: CASSSRTATYGYTF. The CDR3 bases are TGTGCCAGCAGCTCCCGGACAGCAACCTATGGCTACACCTTC.

The chain has TRBV24-1 and TRBJ2-3, with TRBD2 matching 8 bases. The CDR3 runs 14 residues. The J segment lost 2 bases and the V segment lost 8 bases, leaving 5 bases of the junction unmatched. The germline gives CDR1 KGHDR, CDR2 SFDVKD. DNA of the CDR3: TGTGCCACCACGAGTAGCGGGATCACAGATACGCAGTATTTT. Its translation: CATTSSGITDTQYF.

This clonotype was seen repeatedly, ten times or more. This rearrangement joins TRBV6-2 or TRBV6-3 to TRBJ1-5; no clear D. This CDR3 spans 13 amino acids. Trimming shortened V by 4 bases and J by 4 bases, and 8 bases separated the two germline ends. The germline gives CDR1 MNHEY, CDR2 SVGEGT. The CDR3 DNA follows: TGTGCCAGCAGTTCCACCCTAAATCAGCCCCAGCATTTT. It encodes CASSSTLNQPQHF.

This clonotype was observed at least ten times. J is TRBJ2-1 and V is TRBV28; unclear D gene. V was pared by 3 bases and J by 3 bases, with 6 bases between. Germline values: CDR1 MDHEN, CDR2 SYDVKM. The CDR3 covers 13 residues. CDR3 coding DNA: TGTGCCAGCAGTTTCTTTGACTACAATGAGCAGTTCTTC. It specifies CASSFFDYNEQFF.

J is TRBJ1-1 and V is TRBV20-1; no reliable D call. The V gene lost 6 bases and the J gene lost 9 bases, with 14 bases spanning the gap. The V gene's germline CDR1 is DFQATT and CDR2 SNEGSKA (reference sequence). This CDR3 has 11 residues. CDR3 residues: CSAREGSQAFF. The DNA for the CDR3 is TGCAGTGCCCGAGAAGGGTCCCAAGCTTTCTTT.

Ten or more counts support this clonotype. V and J are TRBV15 and TRBJ1-5; D not resolved. V was trimmed by 2 bases and J by 2 bases, leaving 10 bases between them. Germline-derived CDR1 and CDR2 are LNHNV and YYDKDF (reference sequence). This CDR3 is 15 amino acids long. CDR3 protein: CATSRSALGNQPQHF. Here the CDR3 DNA reads TGTGCCACCAGCAGATCCGCCTTGGGCAATCAGCCCCAGCATTTT.